The text below deals with one T cell receptor beta chain. This entry is derived from a study of blood T cell repertoires in COVID-19. Study-wide background: COVID-19 samples from acute and convalescent phases originated in the United States, Italy and Spain. Sources were T cells, B-cell-depleted T cells, or PBMCs; the material itself was cDNA or gDNA.

Sequencing was performed with immunoSEQ multiplex PCR; in TCRdb, only in-frame clones are kept and a portion is missing. In the table there are 350,000 to 550,000 clones, about 85% of which are singletons. The ends were cut back, 3 bases at V and 1 base at J, with 7 bases in the middle. Germline V gives CDR1 DFQATT, CDR2 SNEGSKA (reference sequence). This CDR3 spans 12 amino acids. The age range of participants was about 18 to 95 years, with residence in fewer than 25 US areas. The TCR was taken from a woman between 18 and 29 years old with acute COVID-19. The sequencing sample was made of PBMCs or T cells enriched from blood (not recorded which). V is TRBV20-1 and J is TRBJ2-7; D possibly corresponds to TRBD1 (5 bases). DNA of the CDR3: TGCAGTGCTAGTAGGGGTTCCTACGAGCAGTACTTC. Translating gives CSASRGSYEQYF.